The rows below give T cell receptor beta chains drawn from one sample of a study of blood T cell repertoires in COVID-19. Data came from immunoSEQ multiplex PCR; TCRdb stores just in-frame clones and leaves some out. The sample holds 56,000 or so clones; around 87% are singletons and the top ten take approximately 3.9%. The sequenced material came from peripheral blood. The origin of the receptors is a man aged 45 to 65 with acute or convalescent COVID-19. Both conserved end residues are part of each CDR3. A D gene is named only where the DNA matches it firmly.

TRBJ1-5	TRBD1	TRBV27	CASSPDRVWRNQPQHF	TGTGCCAGCAGTCCAGACAGGGTTTGGCGCAATCAGCCCCAGCATTTT
TRBJ2-7	TRBD1	TRBV19	CASSEGQTYEQYF	TGTGCCAGTAGTGAGGGACAGACCTACGAGCAGTACTTC
TRBJ2-5	TRBD1	TRBV28	CASSLGQGRRRETQYF	TGTGCCAGCAGTTTGGGACAGGGGCGACGGCGAGAGACCCAGTACTTC
TRBJ1-2	-	TRBV19	CASSQGGGYTF	TGTGCCAGTAGTCAGGGAGGTGGCTACACCTTC
TRBJ2-2	-	TRBV12-3/TRBV12-4	CASRGPDGELFF	TGTGCCAGCAGGGGGCCTGACGGGGAGCTGTTTTTT
TRBJ2-3	TRBD2	TRBV27	CASSQTSADTQYF	TGTGCCAGCAGCCAGACTAGCGCTGATACGCAGTATTTT
TRBJ1-2	-	TRBV7-2	CASNLHSIADYGYTF	TGTGCCAGCAACCTCCACTCCATTGCGGACTATGGCTACACCTTC
TRBJ2-7	-	TRBV3-1/TRBV3-2	CASSQQGTYEQYF	TGTGCCAGCAGCCAGCAGGGGACCTACGAGCAGTACTTC
TRBJ2-7	-	TRBV10-3	CAISESYSSVEQYF	TGTGCCATCAGTGAGTCGTACAGTTCCGTCGAGCAGTACTTC
TRBJ1-2	-	TRBV2	CASSERRPSWSGYTF	TGTGCCAGCAGTGAAAGGAGGCCGTCATGGTCTGGCTACACCTTC